This TCR beta chain was retrieved from a study of blood T cell repertoires in COVID-19 (dated by TCRdb to 2018 to 2020). For the wider study: Collaborator samples came from the United States, Italy and Spain and covered acute and convalescent phases of COVID-19. The prospective study material was composed of cDNA or gDNA derived from T cells, B-cell-depleted T cells, or PBMCs. Subjects who had been exposed to COVID-19, were actively infected with it, or had recovered from it provided the deeply sampled blood TCRbeta repertoires that made up the dataset. The repertoires were released in a freely available public database meant as a resource for research on the immune response to SARS-CoV-2. Samples came from the ongoing ImmuneRACE study (first 160 participants) plus 1,254 subjects from 6 global collaborators. The sample metadata nearly always contained a de-identified subject ID, COVID-19 status, age in years and sex. Where available, HLA class I and class II types were taken from metadata supplied by the sample provider and were not determined by assay-based typing.

To note about this clone: The antigen it binds to is not known. Qualities for individual bases were not recorded, and no much larger clone is one base off.

As encoded in the germline V gene, CDR1 is SGHAT while CDR2 is FQNNGV. After removal of 5 bases from V and 6 bases from J, the junction retains 7 bases not matched to a gene. The CDR3 starts with the cysteine, ends with the phenylalanine, and has 13 residues. Kept here is only the CDR3 DNA, which spans 39 bases and is read in frame from base 1. Collaborating institutions collected whole blood in K2EDTA tubes following their own protocols. For TCRbeta analysis, collaborator samples were shipped as frozen whole blood, as isolated PBMCs, or as DNA extracted from either sample type. What the authors observed across the whole study: The amount of clinical and demographic metadata varied by source and participant and was provided uncurated.

TCRbeta CDR3 regions were amplified from genomic DNA using the immunoSEQ Assay, a bias-controlled multiplex PCR. On the authors' methods: Within the assay, amplification of reference gene primers was used to estimate how many nucleated cells each sample contained. Sequence reads were collapsed and filtered to measure the absolute abundance of every unique TCRbeta CDR3 rearrangement. Productive Simpson clonality was computed per sample as the square root of Simpson's diversity index over productive rearrangements. TCRdb's version of the immuneACCESS table is confined to in-frame rearrangements and falls short of the full clone set. An unresolved V gene accounts for under half of the shortfall where checked; the remainder is of unknown origin. V, J and clone size derive from that table, while D and trimming were established from the DNA sequence. The sample table shows roughly 100,000 clones, and about 90% are seen once. 3% to 3.5% of the sample belongs to the ten largest clones.

The sequencing input was peripheral blood. This TCR was recovered from a man over 45 in a cohort sampled during active COVID-19. Recombination linked TRBV11-2 to TRBJ2-7; TRBD2 matches 7 bases in the middle. This receptor has the CDR3 CASSRQRGGEQYF. Read as DNA, the sequence is TGTGCCAGCAGCCGGCAGCGGGGCGGCGAGCAGTACTTC.